Presented here are 23 T cell receptor beta chains from one specimen sequenced in a study of CD8 T cells in ankylosing spondylitis. TCRdb redid the calling of the 5' RACE reads with MiXCR, one entry per CDR3 protein. The sample holds some 39,000 distinct CDR3 sequences; roughly 13% are singletons and the top ten take approximately 32%. Sequences were obtained from synovial fluid, either unsorted or a sorted T cell fraction (not recorded which). The receptors shown here come from a male donor with ankylosing spondylitis.

This clonotype occurred a few times. This rearrangement joins TRBV4-3 to TRBJ1-4; a possible D gene is TRBD1 (6 bases). Trimming removed 0 bases from V and 4 bases from J, with 15 bases in between. The CDR3 extends over 17 amino acids. CDR1 LGHNA and CDR2 YSLEER come from the germline V gene. The CDR3 loop is CASSQDRGLPINEKLFF. The CDR3, as DNA: TGCGCCAGCAGCCAAGATCGGGGGCTCCCCATTAATGAAAAACTGTTTTTT.

This clonotype was recorded at least ten times. The chain carries TRBV28 and TRBJ2-7; the D call may be TRBD1 or TRBD2 (7 bases each). The CDR3 contains 14 residues. From germline, CDR1 is MDHEN and CDR2 SYDVKM. Trimming removed 5 bases at V and 2 bases at J, with 13 bases between. CDR3 region: CASSGPGGAYEQYF. The CDR3 DNA reads TGTGCCAGCAGTGGGCCAGGGGGGGCCTACGAGCAGTACTTC.

The gene calls are TRBV7-2 and TRBJ2-1, with a tentative D call TRBD2 (6 bases). Germline-derived CDR1 and CDR2 are SGHTA and FQGNSA. Trimming stripped 5 bases from V and 6 bases from J, with 23 bases between. This CDR3 has 17 amino acids. The CDR3: CASSLVSRDSWSNEQFF. CDR3 coding DNA: TGTGCCAGCAGCCTAGTATCGCGGGACTCCTGGAGCAATGAGCAGTTCTTC.

V usage is TRBV29-1 and J usage is TRBJ1-2, with 9 bases fitting TRBD1. The CDR3 extends over 12 amino acids. Germline V gene data show CDR1 as SQVTM and CDR2 as ANQGSEA. The V segment lost 5 bases and the J segment 4 bases; nucleotides outside the gene matches: 2. This chain's CDR3 is CSVQQGAYGYTF. The CDR3 bases are TGCAGCGTTCAACAGGGGGCCTATGGCTACACCTTC.

This chain links TRBV11-1 with TRBJ2-1; D might be TRBD1 or TRBD2, each matching 7 bases. Between the trimmed V and J ends, which lost 2 bases and 0 bases, there was a span of 26 bases. There are 21 residues in the CDR3. Looked up from germline, CDR1 is SGHAT and CDR2 is FQDESV (reference sequence). CDR3 in amino acids: CASSLMRLGQTAGPSYNEQFF. The CDR3 DNA sequence: TGTGCCAGCAGCTTAATGCGGCTGGGACAGACAGCGGGACCCTCCTACAATGAGCAGTTCTTC.

This clonotype was seen a few times. The rearrangement joins TRBV6-1 to TRBJ2-5, with D perhaps matching TRBD2 (5 bases). Germline assignment: CDR1 MNHNS and CDR2 SASEGT. V lost 3 bases, J lost 4 bases, and 15 bases lay in between. This CDR3 spans 15 amino acids. This CDR3 reads CASSERYPRVETQYF. The CDR3, as DNA: TGTGCCAGCAGTGAGCGATATCCGAGGGTAGAGACCCAGTACTTC.

There are many counts of this clonotype. Because the CDR3 is missing its conserved closing phenylalanine or tryptophan, this is likely a read error. No DNA is shown, since the ends of the CDR3 on it are uncertain; the CDR3 is the one TCRdb lists. The genes are TRBV2 and TRBJ1-2; TRBD1, the table's D call, was not compared with the DNA. Germline loops: CDR1 SNHLY, CDR2 FYNNEI. The CDR3 length is 9 residues, termini included. The CDR3 loop reads CASRPRDRN.

This clonotype occurred many times. This chain uses TRBV7-9 with TRBJ1-1; no clear D. V lost 5 bases and J lost 0, with 7 bases in between. CDR3 length: 13 amino acids. The V gene's germline CDR1 is SEHNR and CDR2 FQNEAQ (reference sequence). CDR3 bases: TGTGCCAGCAGCGATTGGTTGAACACTGAAGCTTTCTTT. Amino acid sequence: CASSDWLNTEAFF.

This clonotype turned up a few times. The genes are TRBV11-2 and TRBJ2-1; D possibly corresponds to TRBD1 (6 bases). Germline V gene sequence: CDR1 SGHAT, CDR2 FQNNGV. Trimming left V 2 bases short and J 3 bases short, with 23 bases between. The CDR3 has 19 amino acids. CDR3 nucleotides: TGTGCCAGCAGCTTATTGGTAGGCAGGGGAGCGAGCCGCTACAATGAGCAGTTCTTC. Its protein product is CASSLLVGRGASRYNEQFF.

V gene TRBV25-1 combines with J gene TRBJ2-7; a possible D gene is TRBD1 (5 bases). This CDR3 is 10 amino acids long. V lost 6 bases and J 7 bases, leaving 7 bases between the germline ends. Per the germline V gene, CDR1 is MGHDK and CDR2 is SYGVNS. CDR3 protein: CASRGAEQYF. The CDR3 nucleotides read TGTGCCAGCAGAGGGGCGGAGCAGTACTTC.

Many counts were recorded for this clonotype. The chain carries TRBV6-1 and TRBJ2-6; tentatively, D is TRBD2 (6 bases). Germline assignment: CDR1 MNHNS and CDR2 SASEGT. This CDR3 is 15 amino acids long. The V end lost 9 bases, the J end lost 0 bases, and 12 bases lay between the germline ends. This CDR3 reads CARSGDDSGANVLTF. The DNA for the CDR3 is TGTGCCAGATCGGGAGATGACTCTGGGGCCAACGTCCTGACTTTC.

The chain uses TRBV4-1 and TRBJ2-5; 13 bases line up with TRBD2. Germline loops: CDR1 MGHRA, CDR2 YSYEKL. This CDR3 is 15 amino acids long. Germline trimming cut 3 bases from V and 13 bases from J; bases unmatched to any gene: 11. The CDR3 reads CASSHGPTSGRTGYF. The CDR3 DNA follows: TGCGCCAGCAGCCATGGCCCGACTAGCGGGAGGACGGGGTACTTC.

This chain connects TRBV4-1 to TRBJ2-1, with 8 bases aligning to TRBD2. Germline trimming cut 1 base from V and 6 bases from J; bases unmatched to any gene: 8. The CDR3 has 16 residues. Germline lookup yields CDR1 MGHRA and CDR2 YSYEKL. This CDR3 is CASSQVSGTSVNEQFF. CDR3 nucleotides: TGCGCCAGCAGCCAAGTCTCCGGGACTAGTGTCAATGAGCAGTTCTTC.

This clonotype was detected only a few times. V gene TRBV11-2 combines with J gene TRBJ2-1; possible D gene TRBD1, 5 bases. Germline V lookup: CDR1 SGHAT, CDR2 FQNNGV. The CDR3 has 13 amino acids. V shed 1 base and J shed 6 bases, with 7 bases lying between them. The CDR3: CASSLGQSNEQFF. In DNA form, the CDR3 reads TGTGCCAGCAGCTTAGGACAGTCCAATGAGCAGTTCTTC.

In its sample, this clonotype was seen many times. The rearrangement uses TRBV4-2 and TRBJ1-2; D remains ambiguous. Germline assignment: CDR1 LGHNA and CDR2 YNFKEQ. V was pared by 1 base and J by 4 bases, with 10 bases between. The CDR3 runs to 14 residues. The DNA of the CDR3 is TGTGCCAGCAGCCAAGGAGGGCAGACCTATGGCTACACCTTC. It encodes CASSQGGQTYGYTF.

There are many counts of this clonotype. The CDR3 DNA reads TGTGCCATCAGTGCTAGACTAGCCCAGACCTACAATGAGCAGTTCTTC. As protein: CAISARLAQTYNEQFF. The chain links TRBV10-3 to TRBJ2-1, with TRBD2 matching 7 bases. CDR3 size: 16 residues. Germline CDR1 and CDR2: ENHRY and SYGVKD. V dropped 4 bases and J dropped 2; count of bases not matched to a gene: 8.

This clonotype was found many times. This chain links TRBV9 with TRBJ2-2; 9 positions agree with TRBD2. CDR1 SGDLS and CDR2 YYNGEE come from the germline V gene. The ends lost 0 bases at V and 0 bases at J; junction bases unmatched: 9. The CDR3 has 19 residues. The CDR3 loop is CASSVGGAAGGPNTGELFF. The CDR3 nucleotides read TGTGCCAGCAGCGTAGGAGGCGCAGCGGGGGGACCGAACACCGGGGAGCTGTTTTTT.

The V gene is TRBV4-3, the J gene TRBJ2-1, with D uncertain. The germline V gene encodes CDR1 LGHNA and CDR2 YSLEER. V shed 3 bases and J shed 8 bases, with 11 bases lying between them. CDR3 length: 13 residues. The CDR3 sequence is CASSQYSVHEQFF. In nucleotides, the CDR3 is TGCGCCAGCAGCCAGTATAGTGTGCATGAGCAGTTCTTC.

The V call is TRBV7-9, the J call TRBJ1-4; D unclear. Germline assignment: CDR1 SEHNR and CDR2 FQNEAQ (reference sequence). This CDR3 contains 15 residues. The ends were cut back, 3 bases at V and 2 bases at J, with 10 bases in the middle. The CDR3, as DNA: TGTGCCAGCAGCTTCCAGACATATACTAATGAAAAACTGTTTTTT. Translated, it gives CASSFQTYTNEKLFF.

This clonotype has a handful of counts. V and J are TRBV6-2 or TRBV6-3 and TRBJ2-2, with a tentative D call TRBD2 (7 bases). This CDR3 is 17 amino acids long. Germline V gene sequence: CDR1 MNHEY, CDR2 SVGEGT. V lost 2 bases and J lost 3, with 16 bases in between. CDR3 sequence (DNA): TGTGCCAGCAGTTACGCCCGGTCGGGGGGCTACACCGGGGAGCTGTTTTTT. Encoded protein: CASSYARSGGYTGELFF.

This clonotype occurred a few times. As DNA, the CDR3 is TGTGCCAGCAGCTTAGTCCCGGCCGGAGAGGAGACCCAGTACTTC. This gives the protein CASSLVPAGEETQYF. J is TRBJ2-5 and V is TRBV11-2; no definite D call. The CDR3 length is 15 residues. Germline loops: CDR1 SGHAT, CDR2 FQNNGV. V dropped 1 base and J dropped 5 bases, with 14 bases sitting between them.

This clonotype showed up many times. This sequence joins TRBV27 and TRBJ1-1; D gene ambiguous. Germline CDR1 and CDR2: MNHEY and SMNVEV (reference sequence). The V and J ends lost 3 bases and 5 bases respectively, with 13 bases between them. This CDR3 contains 14 residues. The CDR3 DNA sequence: TGTGCCAGCAGTTTTAAGCCCGGGTGGACTGAAGCTTTCTTT. It codes for CASSFKPGWTEAFF.

This chain links TRBV18 with TRBJ2-2; TRBD1 matches 7 bases. Trimming at V came to 2 bases and at J to 5 bases, leaving 5 bases not matched to a gene. Germline assignment: CDR1 KGHSH and CDR2 LQKENI. The CDR3 extends over 15 amino acids. Here the CDR3 reads CASSPVTGKTGELFF. CDR3 coding DNA: TGTGCCAGCTCACCAGTGACAGGGAAAACCGGGGAGCTGTTTTTT.